This T cell receptor (beta chain) is drawn from a study of Ad26.COV2.S vaccination and SARS-CoV-2 variants. Study details: Donor participated within the Ad26.COV2.S arm of the COV1001 trial.

In regard to this clone: Its antigen is still unknown.

The CDR3 extends over 11 amino acids. Trimming stripped 2 bases from V and 10 bases from J, with 6 bases between. Treatment defined: roughly 20 received Ad26.COV2.S at low or high dose, single or two shots; roughly 5 received placebo; per-sample allocation not given. On day 63 after the first injection, vaccine and placebo recipients gave samples. An Ad26 vector was used to express Wuhan-strain SARS-CoV-2 spike as the vaccine. General study results and limits: Spike-specific TCR breadth in vaccine recipients exceeded that seen in placebo recipients.

Produced via immunoSEQ multiplex PCR; TCRdb's table is partial and in-frame only. The table includes roughly 320,000 clones, around nine tenths detected once. The genes are TRBV12-3 or TRBV12-4 and TRBJ2-1, with D maybe TRBD1 (5 bases). The sample was peripheral blood, taken in a trial of Ad26.COV2.S vaccine versus placebo. The receptor was derived from a person aged 18 to 65 who received the Ad26.COV2.S COVID-19 vaccine or a placebo. The CDR3 DNA is TGTGCCAGCAGTTTACAGGGAGAGCAGTTCTTC. It yields the protein CASSLQGEQFF.